A single sample is the source of the 3 T cell receptor beta chains below, sequenced in a study of memory CD4+ T cells and cytomegalovirus serostatus. The sort gate was single viable CD3+CD4+CD8-CD45RO+ cells for memory CD4+ T cells. Using immunoSEQ multiplex PCR, the repertoire was profiled, and TCRdb retains in-frame clones only, with some absent. Of about 50,000 clones detected, 60% to 80% appear once; the ten largest clones hold less than 0.75%. Sequencing was performed on memory CD4+ T cells from blood. These receptors all stem from an adult in good health and CMV-seronegative.

This clone appeared a single time. The CDR3: CASSAPGQGANEQYF. The CDR3 DNA is TGTGCCAGCAGCGCGCCGGGACAGGGGGCTAACGAGCAGTACTTC. The chain carries TRBV5-8 and TRBJ2-7; 12 nucleotides align to TRBD1. The germline CDR1 and CDR2 sequences are SGHTS and YDEGEE. CDR3 length equals 15 residues. Unmatched junction bases numbered 7, after V lost 4 bases and J lost 5 bases.

The chain recombines TRBV5-1 with TRBJ2-2; D is uncertain. CDR1 is SGHRS and CDR2 is YFSETQ in the germline V gene. V lost 0 bases and J 6 bases, leaving 6 bases between the germline ends. The CDR3 covers 13 residues. The CDR3 region has the DNA TGCGCCAGCAGCTTGGGGGCCCCCGGGGAGCTGTTTTTT. This translates into CASSLGAPGELFF.

V usage is TRBV27 and J usage is TRBJ2-1; 9 bases fit TRBD2. The CDR3 runs 15 residues. Looked up from germline, CDR1 is MNHEY and CDR2 is SMNVEV (reference sequence). V shed 6 bases, J shed 3 bases, and the junction held 6 bases outside the gene matches. Written as DNA, the CDR3 is TGTGCCAGCAGAGATAGCGGGGGTCACTACAATGAGCAGTTCTTC. Protein product: CASRDSGGHYNEQFF.